These T cell receptor beta chains were read from a single sample in a study of type 1 regulatory T cells. These receptors have no known antigen. A single record per CDR3 protein comes from TCRdb applying MiXCR to the reads. Among around 65,000 distinct CDR3 sequences listed, about 50% were seen once. The sample taken for sequencing was cultured non-Tr1 T cells, either the whole culture or a sorted T cell fraction (not recorded which). All receptors come from a human donor in good health. The CDR3 runs from the conserved cysteine through the conserved F or W. D genes are given only for firm matches. Some rows have no size entry. The others give once, few or many, or a class for an expanded clone.

TRBV12-3/TRBV12-4	TRBJ2-1	NA	NA	TGTGCCAGCAGTTCCGAGACTCAGCACAATGAGCAGTTCTTC	CASSSETQHNEQFF
TRBV30	TRBJ2-2	NA	TRBD2	TGTGCCTGGAGTGTACAAACGGCTAGCGGGGTCGGCGGGGAGCTGTTTTTT	CAWSVQTASGVGGELFF
TRBV5-1	TRBJ1-1	NA	NA	TGCGCCAGCAGCTCGCCTTACAGGGACACTGAAGCTTTCTTT	CASSSPYRDTEAFF
TRBV28	TRBJ2-7	few	NA	TGTGCCAGCAGTTTAGGAGACTACGAGCAGTACTTC	CASSLGDYEQYF
TRBV4-3	TRBJ2-1	NA	NA	TGCGCCAGCAGCCCCCATTTCTTGGACAGTAGCTACAATGAGCAGTTCTTC	CASSPHFLDSSYNEQFF
TRBV9	TRBJ1-2	few	NA	TGTGCCAGCAGCGTAGCTCGGGAGAGCTATGGCTACACCTTC	CASSVARESYGYTF
TRBV10-3	TRBJ1-2	few	NA	TGTGCCATCAGCCCTAGGGGACGGACTAACTATGGCTACACCTTC	CAISPRGRTNYGYTF
TRBV5-1	TRBJ2-5	few	NA	TGCGCCAGCAGCTTGGATTCTTCCGGGGAGACCCAGTACTTC	CASSLDSSGETQYF
TRBV5-1	TRBJ2-6	NA	NA	TGCGCCAGCAGCGCGGCTCCACAGGGCTCTGGGGCCAACGTCCTGACTTTC	CASSAAPQGSGANVLTF
TRBV5-1	TRBJ2-5	few	NA	TGCGCCAGCAGCTTGGGGGCTTCGGGGCACCCTGCCATGGAGACCCAGTACTTC	CASSLGASGHPAMETQYF
TRBV3-1	TRBJ1-4	few	NA	TGTGCCAGCAGCCCGGGACGGACAACTAATGAAAAACTGTTTTTT	CASSPGRTTNEKLFF
TRBV20-1	TRBJ2-7	few	NA	TGCAGTGCTCCGACCGATACAGGGATGAAGTACTTC	CSAPTDTGMKYF
TRBV19	TRBJ1-1	NA	NA	TGTGCCAGTAGGGGGGTGGAGAGGAACACTGAAGCTTTCTTT	CASRGVERNTEAFF
TRBV7-2	TRBJ1-2	few	NA	TGTGCCAGCAGCTTAGTAGTGCAGTGGGGAGGCTATGGCTACACCTTC	CASSLVVQWGGYGYTF
TRBV4-3	TRBJ1-2	few	NA	TGCGCCAGCAGCCAAGTCTCTCGGGGGGCTCGTGGCTACACCTTC	CASSQVSRGARGYTF
TRBV19	TRBJ2-2	NA	TRBD2	TGTGCCAGTAGTCCGGGACTAGCGGGGGGCCAGGCGAACACCGGGGAGCTGTTTTTT	CASSPGLAGGQANTGELFF
TRBV2	TRBJ2-5	NA	NA	TGTGCCAGCAGGCAGGGGGGACTCGCGGGGTTTGAGGAGACCCAGCACTTC	CASRQGGLAGFEETQHF
TRBV19	TRBJ2-1	NA	TRBD1	TGTGCCAGTAGTAACCTGGACAGGGTTGGCAATGAGCAGTTCTTC	CASSNLDRVGNEQFF
TRBV6-2/TRBV6-3	TRBJ1-5	NA	TRBD1	TGTGCCAGCAGTTCAGACAGGGGGGCGTGGAATCAGCCCCAGCATTTT	CASSSDRGAWNQPQHF
TRBV7-8	TRBJ1-5	medium-sized	TRBD1	TGTGCCAGCAGCTCCCTTGGCGGGACAGGGGCGTCAATTAGCAATCAGCCCCAGCATTTT	CASSSLGGTGASISNQPQHF
TRBV6-5	TRBJ1-2	NA	NA	TGTGCCAGCAGTTACTCCGGGGGGTCGGTCCGAGGCTACACCTTC	CASSYSGGSVRGYTF
TRBV27	TRBJ2-2	few	TRBD1	TGTGCCAGCAGTTTGTTTCCGGCGACAGGGGCAACCGGGGAGCTGTTTTTT	CASSLFPATGATGELFF
TRBV28	TRBJ1-4	few	NA	TGTGCCAGCAGTTTAAAGGCCGCCTCGCTGTTTTTT	CASSLKAASLFF
TRBV25-1	TRBJ2-7	few	NA	TGTGCCAGCAGTGAATACTACGAGCAGTACTTC	CASSEYYEQYF
TRBV7-2	TRBJ2-5	NA	NA	TGTGCCAGCAGCTCCCGGAATAGTCAAGAGACCCAGTACTTC	CASSSRNSQETQYF
TRBV12-3/TRBV12-4	TRBJ2-7	few	TRBD2	TGTGCCAGCAGTCTTAGCGGGGGAGCCTACGAGCAGTACTTC	CASSLSGGAYEQYF
TRBV7-9	TRBJ2-3	once	NA	TGTGCCAGCAGCCCCCCGGCGGGACGCCGAGAGGATACGCAGTATTTT	CASSPPAGRREDTQYF
TRBV7-9	TRBJ1-1	NA	TRBD1	TGTGCCAGCAGCTCCGGGACAGGGGTACGTGTTGAAGCTTTCTTT	CASSSGTGVRVEAFF
TRBV12-3/TRBV12-4	TRBJ2-2	few	TRBD1	TGTGCCAGCAGTTTAAGTCGACAGGGGGATTTTAGGACCGGGGAGCTGTTTTTT	CASSLSRQGDFRTGELFF
TRBV11-2	TRBJ1-6	few	TRBD1	TGTGCCAGCAGCTTAGGAAGGACAGGACATTCACCCCTCCACTTT	CASSLGRTGHSPLHF
TRBV4-1	TRBJ2-3	NA	NA	TGCGCCAGCAGCCGCGGGCAAGGGGCAGATACGCAGTATTTT	CASSRGQGADTQYF
TRBV6-2/TRBV6-3	TRBJ2-7	NA	NA	TGTGCCAGCAAGGGCCGGTTGACAGCTTCCTACGAGCAGTACTTC	CASKGRLTASYEQYF
TRBV18	TRBJ1-6	NA	NA	TGTGCCAGCTCACCACAGAGGACCGATAATTCACCCCTCCACTTT	CASSPQRTDNSPLHF
TRBV28	TRBJ1-5	NA	NA	TGTGCCAGCAGATCCGGGGGGGTAGGAAATCAGCCCCAGCATTTT	CASRSGGVGNQPQHF
TRBV12-3/TRBV12-4	TRBJ2-5	NA	NA	TGTGCCAGCAGTCCAGGGACGACAGAGACCCAGTACTTC	CASSPGTTETQYF
TRBV6-1	TRBJ2-1	NA	NA	TGTGCCAGCAGTGTGTCGTACAATGAGCAGTTCTTC	CASSVSYNEQFF
TRBV30	TRBJ1-4	NA	NA	TGTGCCTGGAGTGCAAGAGTCTCGAATGAAAAACTGTTTTTT	CAWSARVSNEKLFF
TRBV28	TRBJ2-7	NA	TRBD1	TGTGCCAGCAGCGTACCGGGACAGGGAGCTAGCGAGCAGTACTTC	CASSVPGQGASEQYF
TRBV7-8	TRBJ2-1	NA	TRBD2	TGTGCCAGCAGCGTTAGCGGGGGGACGGGACATGAGCAGTTCTTC	CASSVSGGTGHEQFF
TRBV20-1	TRBJ2-3	once	TRBD2	TGCAGTCCAATACCATTTAGCGGGGGACGCACAGATACGCAGTATTTT	CSPIPFSGGRTDTQYF
TRBV7-3	TRBJ1-1	NA	TRBD1	TGTGCCAGCAGCTCGGGACAGGGGACGGCTGAAGCTTTCTTT	CASSSGQGTAEAFF
TRBV7-2	TRBJ2-3	few	NA	TGTGCCAGCAGCTTAGACCCCAACCGAGGCACAGATACGCAGTATTTT	CASSLDPNRGTDTQYF